Shown below are 2 T cell receptor beta chains from a single sample sequenced in a study of T cell changes during pregnancy in multiple sclerosis. The protocol was immunoSEQ multiplex PCR, while the TCRdb copy is restricted to in-frame clones and leaves out a portion. This repertoire shows about 67,000 clones, approximately 91% found once; its top ten account for 2% to 2.5%. The sample consisted of peripheral blood, taken in the first trimester of pregnancy. The receptors were gathered from a female donor with multiple sclerosis, enrolled in a pregnancy study.

V gene TRBV21-1 combines with J gene TRBJ2-3; the table assigns TRBD2, which was not confirmed against the DNA. TRBV21-1 is described as a pseudogene. The CDR3 is 19 amino acids. The CDR3 DNA sequence: TGTGCCAGCAGCCCTTTAACTATTTTAGCGGGAGCGTACACAGATACGCAGTATTTT. Residues: CASSPLTILAGAYTDTQYF.

The V gene is TRBV10-3, the J gene TRBJ2-3, with 9 bases that match TRBD1. V was pared by 10 bases and J by 4 bases, with 6 bases of the junction left unmatched. CDR1 ENHRY and CDR2 SYGVKD come from the germline V gene. This CDR3 spans 13 amino acids. CDR3: CATGDRVADTQYF. The CDR3 nucleotides are TGTGCCACCGGGGACAGGGTGGCAGATACGCAGTATTTT.